Included here is one TCR beta chain sequence, with context. The source of the sample is a study of blood T cell repertoires in COVID-19. Study-level background: Some COVID-19 samples were acute and others convalescent; all came from the United States, Italy and Spain.

As originally analysed: Amplification with reference gene primers provided the estimates of nucleated cell counts. TCRdb's table, derived via immunoSEQ multiplex PCR, lists solely in-frame clones and lacks some. D and trimming come from the DNA, and the V and J calls and clone size come from that table. The table shows tens of thousands of clones, with around 86% occurring only once. Deletions cut 7 bases from V and 4 bases from J, with 10 bases between. CDR3 length: 12 residues. CDR1 is LNHDA, CDR2 SQIVND, per germline (reference sequence). Sequenced material: peripheral blood. The V call is TRBV19, the J call TRBJ1-2; D possibly corresponds to TRBD1 (5 bases). This TCR was sampled from a middle-aged man with active COVID-19. The CDR3 spells CASKTGGYGYTF. The CDR3 DNA sequence: TGTGCCAGTAAGACCGGGGGCTATGGCTACACCTTC.